A selection of T cell receptor beta chains follows, all from one sample in a study of blood T cell repertoires in COVID-19. Sequenced by immunoSEQ multiplex PCR; TCRdb stores in-frame clones only, minus some. This sample yields 250,000 to 300,000 clones, of which 70% to 90% are seen a single time; about 5.2% belongs to the top ten. The sample consisted of peripheral blood. The receptors stem from an older woman with COVID-19, enrolled during active disease. Both conserved end residues are part of each CDR3. The D gene is left open where the match is weak. For some rows the clone size is stated as once, few or many, or as a class when expanded; others skip it.

TRBV28	-	-	TRBJ1-4	CASSPPEEKLFF	TGTGCCAGCAGCCCCCCCGAGGAAAAACTGTTTTTT
TRBV30	-	-	TRBJ1-2	CAWSPSQGYGYTF	TGTGCCTGGAGCCCCTCCCAGGGCTATGGCTACACCTTC
TRBV11-2	TRBD2	-	TRBJ2-1	CASSLTSGGSYEQFF	TGTGCCAGCAGCTTGACTAGCGGGGGGTCATATGAGCAGTTCTTC
TRBV5-1	TRBD1	-	TRBJ2-1	CASRTGTANNEQFF	TGCGCCAGCAGGACCGGGACAGCAAACAATGAGCAGTTCTTC
TRBV19	-	-	TRBJ2-2	CASSGVGVATGELFF	TGTGCCAGTAGTGGGGTGGGAGTTGCCACCGGGGAGCTGTTTTTT
TRBV12-3/TRBV12-4	-	-	TRBJ2-7	CASSYSSYEQYF	TGTGCCAGCAGTTACAGCTCCTACGAGCAGTACTTC
TRBV11-3	TRBD2	-	TRBJ2-5	CASSLGAGGGQETQYF	TGTGCCAGCAGCTTAGGGGCGGGAGGTGGCCAAGAGACCCAGTACTTC
TRBV7-3	TRBD2	-	TRBJ2-1	CASSEGTSGRGGEQFF	TGTGCCAGCAGCGAAGGAACTAGCGGGAGGGGAGGTGAGCAGTTCTTC
TRBV6-2/TRBV6-3	TRBD1	-	TRBJ2-7	CASSYSIGRGRLYEQYF	TGTGCCAGCAGTTACTCGATCGGAAGGGGGCGCCTCTACGAGCAGTACTTC
TRBV7-3	-	-	TRBJ2-2	CATTDRPNTGELFF	TGTGCCACCACGGACAGACCGAACACCGGGGAGCTGTTTTTT
TRBV11-1	TRBD1	few	TRBJ1-6	CASSLDRVSPLHF	TGTGCCAGCAGCCTGGACAGGGTTTCACCCCTCCACTTT
TRBV15	-	few	TRBJ2-7	CATSSTDSRTAYEQYF	TGTGCCACCAGCAGTACCGACTCCCGTACGGCCTACGAGCAGTACTTC
TRBV9	-	once	TRBJ1-1	CASSVGQGGATFF	TGTGCCAGCAGCGTAGGGCAGGGCGGTGCGACTTTCTTT
TRBV30	-	-	TRBJ2-7	CAWSKGSIGYEQYF	TGTGCCTGGAGTAAGGGGTCCATCGGGTACGAGCAGTACTTC
TRBV18	TRBD1	-	TRBJ2-2	CASSPEGATTGELFF	TGTGCCAGCTCACCAGAGGGGGCGACCACCGGGGAGCTGTTTTTT
TRBV29-1	-	-	TRBJ2-3	CSVESPGTDTQYF	TGCAGCGTTGAGAGTCCGGGGACAGATACGCAGTATTTT
TRBV12-3/TRBV12-4	TRBD2	-	TRBJ2-7	CASRRELGEQYF	TGTGCCAGCAGGCGGGAGCTCGGGGAGCAGTACTTC
TRBV6-6	TRBD1	-	TRBJ2-3	CASSQYLTGLGTDTQYF	TGTGCCAGCAGTCAATACTTGACAGGGCTGGGCACAGATACGCAGTATTTT
TRBV7-2	-	few	TRBJ1-6	CASSLASGKNSPLHF	TGTGCCAGCAGCTTAGCGTCAGGGAAAAATTCGCCCCTCCACTTT
TRBV14	-	-	TRBJ1-2	CASSQVGGFYGYTF	TGTGCCAGCAGCCAAGTTGGCGGGTTCTATGGCTACACCTTC
TRBV5-6	TRBD2	-	TRBJ2-3	CASSSPGLAGVLDTQYF	TGTGCCAGCAGTTCGCCTGGGCTAGCGGGAGTGTTAGATACGCAGTATTTT
TRBV13	TRBD2	-	TRBJ2-7	CASSLAGLAGGRGTRVYEQYF	TGTGCCAGCAGCTTAGCCGGACTAGCGGGAGGACGGGGGACGAGAGTTTACGAGCAGTACTTC
TRBV24-1	-	-	TRBJ2-1	CATSDLGRGSYNEQFF	TGTGCCACCAGTGATTTGGGGAGAGGCTCCTACAATGAGCAGTTCTTC
TRBV6-5	TRBD1	-	TRBJ2-7	CASKPGTGLSYEQYF	TGTGCCAGCAAGCCAGGGACAGGCCTATCCTACGAGCAGTACTTC
TRBV9	-	-	TRBJ2-1	CASGRLGGYNEQFF	TGTGCCAGCGGAAGACTAGGCGGTTACAATGAGCAGTTCTTC
TRBV7-9	-	-	TRBJ2-7	CASSLIRTLTSYEQYF	TGTGCCAGCAGCCTCATTCGGACATTAACTTCCTACGAGCAGTACTTC
TRBV27	TRBD1	-	TRBJ1-2	CASSLWRGHGYTF	TGTGCCAGCAGTTTATGGAGGGGGCATGGCTACACCTTC
TRBV11-2	TRBD2	once	TRBJ2-1	CASSFTSGPYNEQFF	TGTGCCAGCAGCTTCACTAGCGGTCCCTACAATGAGCAGTTCTTC
TRBV5-1	-	-	TRBJ2-1	CASSLDSQVGGLAEQFF	TGCGCCAGCAGCTTGGATTCCCAAGTGGGGGGACTTGCTGAGCAGTTCTTC
TRBV6-5	-	-	TRBJ1-2	CASQRASNYGYTF	TGTGCCAGTCAGAGGGCGTCAAACTATGGCTACACCTTC
TRBV6-2/TRBV6-3	TRBD1	-	TRBJ1-2	CASSSPRQGNGYTF	TGTGCCAGCAGTTCCCCGCGACAGGGGAATGGCTACACCTTC
TRBV19	-	-	TRBJ1-5	CASSIDGRGRASNQPQHF	TGTGCCAGTAGTATAGACGGCAGGGGAAGGGCTAGCAATCAGCCCCAGCATTTT
TRBV21-1	-	-	TRBJ2-3	CASGNRTSGRWAQYF	TGTGCCAGCGGGAACCGGACTAGCGGGAGGTGGGCGCAGTATTTT
TRBV19	-	once	TRBJ1-1	CASSPLWARNTEAFF	TGTGCCAGTAGTCCCCTGTGGGCGAGGAACACTGAAGCTTTCTTT
TRBV4-1	TRBD1	-	TRBJ2-1	CASSLPGQVGVEQFF	TGCGCCAGCAGCCTGCCGGGACAGGTCGGGGTTGAGCAGTTCTTC
TRBV4-1	-	-	TRBJ2-7	CASSQDRKGLPRGEQYF	TGCGCCAGCAGCCAAGATCGCAAGGGCCTCCCGAGGGGGGAGCAGTACTTC
TRBV7-3	-	-	TRBJ2-2	CASSLSGIGELFF	TGTGCCAGCAGCTTATCGGGGATCGGGGAGCTGTTTTTT
TRBV4-1	TRBD2	-	TRBJ2-7	CASSQDAGGGEQYF	TGCGCCAGCAGCCAAGATGCGGGGGGCGGTGAGCAGTACTTC
TRBV28	-	-	TRBJ2-1	CASSLWTYSYNEQFF	TGTGCCAGCAGCCTCTGGACTTACTCCTACAATGAGCAGTTCTTC
TRBV7-2	-	-	TRBJ2-1	CASSFISGVGNEQFF	TGTGCCAGCAGCTTCATATCGGGAGTCGGCAATGAGCAGTTCTTC
TRBV5-6	-	-	TRBJ2-7	CASSFQAIGTYEQYF	TGTGCCAGCAGCTTTCAAGCGATCGGAACCTACGAGCAGTACTTC
TRBV5-1	TRBD1	-	TRBJ1-1	CASSLARGQNTEAFF	TGCGCCAGCAGTCTGGCGAGGGGGCAGAACACTGAAGCTTTCTTT
TRBV12-3/TRBV12-4	TRBD1	-	TRBJ2-1	CASTPFRDRGLF	TGTGCCAGCACCCCCTTCCGGGACAGGGGTCTCTTC
TRBV7-6	-	-	TRBJ2-1	CASSLAGVQYEQFF	TGTGCCAGCAGCTTAGCGGGAGTTCAGTATGAGCAGTTCTTC
TRBV2	TRBD2	few	TRBJ2-5	CASSERLAWETQYF	TGTGCCAGCAGTGAAAGACTAGCCTGGGAGACCCAGTACTTC
TRBV10-3	-	-	TRBJ1-2	CAISLGPAYGYTF	TGTGCCATCAGTCTGGGGCCGGCTTATGGCTACACCTTC
TRBV7-3	-	-	TRBJ1-1	CASSPRQGTEAFF	TGTGCCAGCAGCCCCCGGCAGGGCACTGAAGCTTTCTTT
TRBV25-1	TRBD2	-	TRBJ2-1	CASSEYSGREPQFF	TGTGCCAGCAGTGAATATTCGGGGAGGGAACCGCAGTTCTTC
TRBV9	TRBD1	-	TRBJ1-6	CASSVKDRGGSPLHF	TGTGCCAGCAGCGTGAAAGACAGGGGGGGTTCACCCCTCCACTTT
TRBV4-2	-	-	TRBJ1-3	CASSQEVGRTGNTIYF	TGTGCCAGCAGCCAAGAGGTGGGGAGGACTGGAAACACCATATATTTT
TRBV5-6	TRBD1	-	TRBJ1-1	CASSLWFLGTGRNTEAFF	TGTGCCAGCAGCTTGTGGTTTTTAGGGACAGGGAGGAACACTGAAGCTTTCTTT
TRBV13	TRBD1	-	TRBJ1-6	CASSLAGMGQGSYNSPLHF	TGTGCCAGCAGCTTAGCCGGGATGGGACAGGGATCCTATAATTCACCCCTCCACTTT